The T cell receptor (beta chain) described here comes from a study of T cell responses to AZD1222 COVID-19 vaccine. Germline V gives CDR1 GTSNPN, CDR2 SVGIG (reference sequence). With 1 base removed from V and 5 bases from J, the gap between germline ends came to 6 bases. CDR3 length equals 12 residues. Sequencing used immunoSEQ multiplex PCR; TCRdb keeps in-frame clones, though not all of them. The data show around 150,000 clones, with around 84% seen just once and over 4% held by the top ten. The V and J genes are TRBV30 and TRBJ1-3; D gene unclear. Sequenced here: peripheral blood, sampled on day 0 of AZD1222 vaccination. The clonotype was recovered from an adult in good health. The CDR3 nucleotides read TGTGCCTGGAGTGCCGGGAGAAACACCATATATTTT. It is translated as CAWSAGRNTIYF.